This TCR beta chain derives from a study of blood T cells in healthy people across ages. Looked up from germline, CDR1 is SGHTA and CDR2 is FQGNSA. This CDR3 spans 15 amino acids. V was shortened by 2 bases and J by 1 base, with 9 bases between the two germline ends. Peripheral blood was drawn, 7.5 to 10 milliliters per donor. In each sample, at least 6 million PBMCs were isolated. A J-beta primer mix and a sample-barcoded 5' primer were used in a second PCR of about 7 to 12 cycles. TCRdb re-analysed the 5' RACE reads in MiXCR, keeping a single row per CDR3 protein. This sample carries around 870,000 distinct CDR3 sequences, more than 25% of them seen once, and the ten largest clones take 15% to 20%. Of note for this clonotype: The antigen is undetermined.

Findings of the study overall: Measured against age, TCR beta diversity per million T cells decreased in a roughly linear manner.

This chain connects TRBV7-2 to TRBJ1-3; D is possibly TRBD1 (5 bases). The clonotype was recovered from a woman at least 80 years old in good health. Sequencing was carried out using blood. The CDR3 coding sequence is TGTGCCAGCAGCTTAAGGGGTGCTTCTGGAAACACCATATATTTT. Amino acid sequence: CASSLRGASGNTIYF.